The T cell receptor (beta chain) described here comes from a study of blood T cell repertoires in COVID-19 (dated by TCRdb to 2020 to 2021). About the investigation overall: Samples from collaborators originated in the United States, Italy and Spain and spanned both the acute and convalescent phases of COVID-19. The samples were drawn from the first 160 participants of the ongoing ImmuneRACE study and from over a thousand subjects provided by 6 global collaborators. Where HLA class I and class II types were available, the types were taken from metadata supplied by the sample provider, not from assay-based typing. Nearly every sample came with metadata listing a de-identified subject ID, COVID-19 status, age in years and sex. The repertoires were released in a freely available public database meant as a resource for research on the immune response to SARS-CoV-2. Subjects who had been exposed to COVID-19, were actively infected with it, or had recovered from it provided the deeply sampled blood TCRbeta repertoires that made up the dataset. The prospective study material was composed of cDNA or gDNA derived from T cells, B-cell-depleted T cells, or PBMCs.

Each collaborating institution followed its own protocols to collect whole blood in K2EDTA tubes. For TCRbeta analysis, collaborator samples were shipped as frozen whole blood, as isolated PBMCs, or as DNA extracted from either sample type. What the work shows at the level of the full study, not this receptor alone: The amount of clinical and demographic metadata varied by source and participant and was provided uncurated.

TCRbeta CDR3 regions were amplified from genomic DNA by means of the immunoSEQ Assay, a bias-controlled multiplex PCR. From the authors' description of their analysis: Within the assay, amplification of reference gene primers was used to estimate how many nucleated cells each sample contained. To quantify the absolute abundance of each unique TCRbeta CDR3 rearrangement, sequence reads were collapsed and filtered. For each sample, productive Simpson clonality was calculated by taking the square root of Simpson's diversity index across productive rearrangements. TCRdb stores this immuneACCESS table with in-frame sequences only. Part of the clones is absent; in the studies checked, under half of the shortfall reflects unresolved V genes, and no reason is known for the rest. From that table come the V and J calls and clone size; the DNA was used to work out D and trimming. The table for this sample lists around 300,000 clones; 75% to 90% of them were counted only once. Jointly, the top ten make up about 11% of the sample.

As for this clone: What this receptor recognizes is not known. No base-level quality is on record; no much larger clone is a single base apart.

Via the germline V gene, CDR1 is KGHDR and CDR2 SFDVKD. V sheds 4 bases and J sheds 3 bases, leaving 8 bases between their ends. The CDR3 holds 13 amino acids from the cysteine to the phenylalanine. Just the 39-base CDR3 DNA is kept, in frame starting at base 1. The material sequenced was peripheral blood. The V and J segments used are TRBV24-1 and TRBJ2-5; the D gene identity is not certain. This sequence was found in a woman aged 70-85 years with acute or convalescent COVID-19. The sequence in DNA is TGTGCCACCAGTGACGGGTTTGAAGAGACCCAGTACTTC. This sequence encodes CATSDGFEETQYF.